The subject of this entry is one TCR beta chain. The antigen is unknown. The sample originates from a study of T cells expressing NK-cell markers. Findings and caveats of the study: Of the CD8+ T cells in more than five donors, roughly 1.0-7.5% belonged to dominant NKG2C+ clonotypes.

CDR3 length equals 13 residues. CDR1 and CDR2 (germline): MNHNY, SVGAGI (reference sequence). TCRdb re-called the 5' RACE reads and shows each CDR3 protein once, DNA omitted. The sample holds around 550,000 distinct CDR3 sequences. Sequencing was carried out using blood T cells: a sorted CD56 or NKG2C T cell subset, CD4+ or CD8+ T cells, or bulk PBMC T cells (not recorded which). The sequence was obtained from a man aged 18-30 years in good health. The rearrangement links TRBV6-6 to TRBJ2-2. The CDR3: CASSYSGDGELFF.